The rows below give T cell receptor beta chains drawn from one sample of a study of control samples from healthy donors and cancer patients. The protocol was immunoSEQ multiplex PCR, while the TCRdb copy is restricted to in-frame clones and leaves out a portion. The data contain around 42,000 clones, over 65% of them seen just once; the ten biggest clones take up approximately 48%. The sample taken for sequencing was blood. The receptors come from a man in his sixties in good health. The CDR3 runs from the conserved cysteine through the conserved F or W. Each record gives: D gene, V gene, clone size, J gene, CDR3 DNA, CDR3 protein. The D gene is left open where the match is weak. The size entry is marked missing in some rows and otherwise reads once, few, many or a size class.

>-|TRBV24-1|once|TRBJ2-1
TGTGCCACCAGTGAGGGCCGGCATGAGCAGTTCTTC
CATSEGRHEQFF
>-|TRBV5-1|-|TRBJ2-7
TGCGCCAGCAGCAGAACTGGATCCTACGAGCAGTACTTC
CASSRTGSYEQYF
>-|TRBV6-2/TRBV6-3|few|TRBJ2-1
TGTGCCAGCAGTGGACCCGAGGGAAATGAGCAGTTCTTC
CASSGPEGNEQFF
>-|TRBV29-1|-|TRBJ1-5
TGCAGCGCTATACTAAGACAGGGCAATCAGCCCCAGCATTTT
CSAILRQGNQPQHF
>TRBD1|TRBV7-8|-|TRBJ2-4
TGTGCCAGCAGCTTATGGGACAGGGGTTTACTAGCCAAAAACATTCAGTACTTC
CASSLWDRGLLAKNIQYF
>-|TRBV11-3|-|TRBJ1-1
TGTGCCAGCAGCCTTCAACCGGGCACTGAAGCTTTCTTT
CASSLQPGTEAFF
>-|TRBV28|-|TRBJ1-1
TGTGCCAGCAGTGTACGAGGGGTGAACACTGAAGCTTTCTTT
CASSVRGVNTEAFF
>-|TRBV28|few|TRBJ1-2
TGTGCCAGCAGTCCGCCCCGGGACACGCCACCTCATGGCTACACCTTC
CASSPPRDTPPHGYTF
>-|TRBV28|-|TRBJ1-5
TGTGCCAGCAGTTTGACCCAGGGTCCCAATCAGCCCCAGCATTTT
CASSLTQGPNQPQHF
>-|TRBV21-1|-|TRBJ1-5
TGTGCCAGCAGCGCGCGGACAGATGGCAATCAGCCCCAGCATTTT
CASSARTDGNQPQHF
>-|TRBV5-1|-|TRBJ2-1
TGCGCCAGCAGTGGGGCCTTGAGGGAGCAGTTCTTC
CASSGALREQFF
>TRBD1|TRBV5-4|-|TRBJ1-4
TGTGCCAGCAGCGTGGGACAGGGGGGAGAAAAACTGTTTTTT
CASSVGQGGEKLFF
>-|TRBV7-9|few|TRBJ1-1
TGTGCCGTACAGGAGAACACTGAAGCTTTCTTT
CAVQENTEAFF
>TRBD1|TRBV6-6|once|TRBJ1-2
TGTGCCAGCAGTGAGACAGGGGTACATGGCTACACCTTC
CASSETGVHGYTF
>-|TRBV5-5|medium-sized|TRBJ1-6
TGTGCCAGCAGCTTGGGGGAAGCCTATAATTCACCCCTCCACTTT
CASSLGEAYNSPLHF
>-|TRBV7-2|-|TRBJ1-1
TGTGCCAGCAGCTTAGACGGGCAGAGGAACACTGAAGCTTTCTTT
CASSLDGQRNTEAFF
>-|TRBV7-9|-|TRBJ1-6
TGTGCCAGCAGTAGACAGACTAATTCACCCCTCCACTTT
CASSRQTNSPLHF
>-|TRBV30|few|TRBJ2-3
TGTGCCTGGAGTGTGGGGGGCACAGATACGCAGTATTTT
CAWSVGGTDTQYF